The 4 T cell receptor beta chains given below trace back to one sample, sequenced in a study of radiotherapy plus CTLA-4 blockade in lung cancer. Only in-frame clones appear in the TCRdb table, and some are missing; sequencing was by immunoSEQ multiplex PCR. The data show approximately 40,000 clones, approximately 72% seen once. The input for sequencing was peripheral blood, taken from a patient treated with radiotherapy plus ipilimumab. These receptor sequences come from a human donor with non-small cell lung cancer who had stable disease on radiotherapy plus ipilimumab.

V gene TRBV11-3 combines with J gene TRBJ2-5, with TRBD1 identical over 8 bases. From germline, CDR1 is SGHNT and CDR2 YENEEA. The CDR3 runs to 14 residues. With V trimmed by 5 bases and J by 1 base, 3 bases remained unmatched. CDR3 protein: CASSLQGAQETQYF. CDR3 nucleotides: TGTGCCAGCAGCCTCCAGGGGGCCCAAGAGACCCAGTACTTC.

This clone appeared many times. The chain employs TRBV19 and TRBJ1-1, with 7 bases aligning to TRBD1. V trimming: 5 bases; J trimming: 4 bases; junction bases outside the gene matches: 4. From germline, CDR1 is LNHDA and CDR2 SQIVND (reference sequence). This CDR3 is built from 13 residues. The CDR3 reads CASSRTGVTEAFF. The CDR3 coding sequence is TGTGCCAGTAGTCGAACAGGGGTCACTGAAGCTTTCTTT.

This clone was detected only a few times. V is TRBV1 and J is TRBJ1-3; the table's D call of TRBD1 was not tested on the DNA. TRBV1 corresponds to a pseudogene. CDR3 length equals 15 residues. CDR3 in amino acids: CTSSPRDSSGNTIYF. As DNA, the CDR3 is TGCACCAGCAGCCCCCGGGACAGCTCTGGAAACACCATATATTTT.

The gene calls are TRBV15 and TRBJ2-5; D is perhaps TRBD2 (6 bases). This CDR3 has 17 residues. Germline CDR1 LNHNV, CDR2 YYDKDF (reference sequence). V dropped 0 bases and J dropped 4 bases, with 18 bases sitting between them. The CDR3 loop is CATSRDPRTAGRETQYF. The CDR3 DNA reads TGTGCCACCAGCAGAGATCCTAGAACAGCGGGCCGAGAGACCCAGTACTTC.